This is a list of T cell receptor beta chains from one sample in a study of T-cell reconstitution after alpha-beta-depleted transplantation in children. One entry per CDR3 protein results from TCRdb running MiXCR on the PCR reads. Here the sample spans about 22,000 distinct CDR3 sequences, 11% being singletons. The sample in question was PBMCs from the stem cell graft donor, obtained from the stem cell graft. Receptors were obtained from a human donor who donated a stem cell graft to a child with chronic granulomatous disease. CDR3s leave out the opening cysteine and the closing phenylalanine or tryptophan. The order of the fields is CDR3 protein, D gene, clone size, V gene. The D gene is left open where the match is weak. Only part of the rows carry a size: once, few, many, or a class if the clone is expanded.

ATFYLKTNEQF NA NA TRBV27
ASSIEMTGSYEQY NA many TRBV7-6
ASSFSGTSGEETQY TRBD2 many TRBV28
ATVEFGRLGNQPQH NA many TRBV15
SASPGLAGPGDTQY TRBD2 many TRBV20-1
ASSVATTGNTEAF NA many TRBV9
SASERAVYEQY NA many TRBV20-1
SASSGGPFNTYNEQF TRBD2 many TRBV20-1
ASSLYRANTEAF NA many TRBV7-8
SVADRSNTGELF NA many TRBV29-1
SATGQNNQPQH NA many TRBV20-1
SVEDRDEKY NA many TRBV29-1
SARDPGTGDQPQH TRBD1 many TRBV20-1
ASSLAIGQGMFNEQF TRBD1 many TRBV7-8
ASSVSGNNEQF NA many TRBV2
ASSQGRDRDSYEQY TRBD1 many TRBV14
ASSMPSDRELYEQY TRBD1 many TRBV7-2
ASSLTRTGGLYEQY TRBD1 NA TRBV27
ASSFEGISETQY NA many TRBV12-3/TRBV12-4
ASRRDSHSGANVLT TRBD1 many TRBV5-1
SAPSRWGSYNEQF NA many TRBV20-1
ASSLAGPLNTEAF NA many TRBV7-3